What follows are 14 T cell receptor beta chains derived from one specimen sequenced in a study of cytomegalovirus exposure and HLA in healthy donors. The PCR employed 60 Vbeta primers together with 13 Jbeta primers. Here immunoSEQ multiplex PCR was the method, and the copy in TCRdb shows in-frame clones only, minus some. The sample shows about 89,000 clones, under 80% of them seen only once. The sample taken for sequencing was PBMCs. These receptors all stem from a male donor in good health and CMV-seronegative.

V and J are TRBV7-7 and TRBJ2-3, with D maybe TRBD2 (6 bases). Germline CDR1 SSHAT, CDR2 FNYEAQ (reference sequence). The CDR3 covers 14 residues. Between the trimmed V and J ends, which lost 1 base and 4 bases, there was a span of 9 bases. This CDR3 is CASSLVGGPDTQYF. CDR3 nucleotide sequence: TGTGCCAGCAGCTTAGTGGGGGGTCCAGATACGCAGTATTTT.

The chain carries TRBV10-3 and TRBJ1-6; 9 bases are a match to TRBD1. The CDR3 contains 15 residues. The trim removed 5 bases at V and 9 bases at J, leaving 8 bases unmatched. From germline, CDR1 is ENHRY and CDR2 SYGVKD. In nucleotides, the CDR3 is TGTGCCATCAGTCTCGGGACAGGGAATGGTTCACCCCTCCACTTT. Protein sequence: CAISLGTGNGSPLHF.

This clone has more than one count but fewer than ten. The CDR3 nucleotides are TGTGCCAGCAGTTTATCGAAAAGACAGTACGAGCAGTACTTC. Translating gives CASSLSKRQYEQYF. The V gene is TRBV27, the J gene TRBJ2-7; the D gene is possibly TRBD1 (5 bases). V lost 0 bases and J 4 bases, leaving 10 bases between the germline ends. The CDR3 is 14 amino acids. In germline, CDR1 is MNHEY, CDR2 SMNVEV (reference sequence).

The CDR3 nucleotides are TGTGCCAGCAGTTTAAGAAGGGGGAACACTGAAGCTTTCTTT. Translated, it gives CASSLRRGNTEAFF. The chain recombines TRBV28 with TRBJ1-1, with a tentative D call TRBD1 (5 bases). Per the germline V gene, CDR1 is MDHEN and CDR2 is SYDVKM. Trimming removed 2 bases from V and 1 base from J, with 8 bases in between. The CDR3 contains 14 residues.

This clone was seen only once. The chain couples TRBV29-1 to TRBJ1-2; 10 bases match TRBD1. The junction had 10 bases not matched to a gene; V was cut back by 4 bases and J by 8 bases. This CDR3 is 14 amino acids long. The germline V gene encodes CDR1 SQVTM and CDR2 ANQGSEA. In nucleotides, the CDR3 is TGCAGCGTTGCCTACCGACAGGGGGCGGAGGGCTACACCTTC. It translates to CSVAYRQGAEGYTF.

This chain links TRBV7-2 with TRBJ1-3; D possibly corresponds to TRBD1 (5 bases). The CDR3 spans 14 residues. Trimming left V 3 bases short and J 0 bases short, with 6 bases between. The germline CDR1 and CDR2 sequences are SGHTA and FQGNSA. The CDR3 DNA is TGTGCCAGCAGCTTTCAGGGCTCTGGAAACACCATATATTTT. This translates into CASSFQGSGNTIYF. Complete variable domain (other parts from reference TRBV7-2 and TRBJ1-3): GAGVSQSPSNKVTEKGKDVELRCDPISGHTALYWYRQSLGQGLEFLIYFQGNSAPDKSGLPSDRFSAERTGGSVSTLTIQRTQQEDSAVYLCASSFQGSGNTIYFGEGSWLTVV.

This chain joins TRBV29-1 and TRBJ2-2; D is uncertain. Trimming took 1 base from V and 7 from J, leaving 7 bases between them. Germline V gives CDR1 SQVTM, CDR2 ANQGSEA. The CDR3 length is 12 residues. The DNA for the CDR3 is TGCAGCGTTGAAGGGGCCAGCGGGGAGCTGTTTTTT. It yields the protein CSVEGASGELFF.

A few counts support this clone. The chain recombines TRBV14 with TRBJ2-3; 9 positions agree with TRBD2. This CDR3 has 16 amino acids. V lost 1 base, J lost 2 bases, and 4 bases stayed unmatched. The germline V gene has CDR1 SGHDN and CDR2 FVKESK. CDR3 in DNA: TGTGCCAGCAGCCAAGTAGAGGGACTAGCCACAGATACGCAGTATTTT. Translated, it gives CASSQVEGLATDTQYF.

The chain recombines TRBV7-2 with TRBJ2-1; 8 nucleotides match TRBD2. Germline values: CDR1 SGHTA, CDR2 FQGNSA. This CDR3 contains 13 residues. Unmatched junction bases numbered 5, after V lost 5 bases and J lost 8 bases. The CDR3 sequence is CASSPSGGHEQFF. In DNA, the CDR3 is TGTGCCAGCAGCCCGTCGGGGGGGCATGAGCAGTTCTTC.

V usage is TRBV9 and J usage is TRBJ1-4, with no clear D. There are 14 residues in the CDR3. The V gene lost 0 bases and the J gene lost 8 bases, with 11 bases spanning the gap. CDR1 is SGDLS, CDR2 YYNGEE, per germline. The CDR3 region has the DNA TGTGCCAGCAGCGTAGAAGGCAGGATGGAAAAACTGTTTTTT. Translating it yields CASSVEGRMEKLFF.

This chain joins TRBV7-2 and TRBJ1-1, with D unresolved. There are 12 residues in the CDR3. V shed 8 bases and J shed 6 bases, with 13 bases lying between them. The V gene's germline CDR1 is SGHTA and CDR2 FQGNSA. The CDR3 here is CASLLSVSEAFF. The CDR3 DNA is TGTGCCAGCCTGTTGTCGGTGTCTGAAGCTTTCTTT.

The chain has TRBV28 and TRBJ2-2, with TRBD2 identical over 8 bases. Germline V gives CDR1 MDHEN, CDR2 SYDVKM. V was clipped by 6 bases and J by 7 bases; unmatched bases: 10. This CDR3 spans 15 amino acids. CDR3 coding DNA: TGTGCCAGCAGAGATAGCGGGACTTATGGCGGGGAGCTGTTTTTT. As protein: CASRDSGTYGGELFF. Drawing the rest from reference TRBV28 and TRBJ2-2, the complete variable domain is DVKVTQSSRYLVKRTGEKVFLECVQDMDHENMFWYRQDPGLGLRLIYFSYDVKMKEKGDIPEGYSVSREKKERFSLILESASTNQTSMYLCASRDSGTYGGELFFGEGSRLTVL.

In its sample, this clone was seen once. The genes are TRBV9 and TRBJ2-7; 8 bases are shared with TRBD2. V trimming: 5 bases; J trimming: 7 bases; junction bases outside the gene matches: 8. This CDR3 has 13 residues. Per the germline V gene, CDR1 is SGDLS and CDR2 is YYNGEE. As DNA, the CDR3 is TGTGCCAGCAGTGTGCGGGGGGAAGCTGAGCAGTACTTC. This sequence encodes CASSVRGEAEQYF.

V gene TRBV27 combines with J gene TRBJ2-3; 7 bases align to TRBD2. The germline CDR1 and CDR2 sequences are MNHEY and SMNVEV (reference sequence). The V gene end was trimmed by 1 base and the J gene end by 1 base; junction bases not matched to a gene: 5. The length of the CDR3 is 16 residues. The chain's CDR3 is CASSLFEREGTDTQYF. Here the CDR3 DNA reads TGTGCCAGCAGTTTATTCGAACGGGAGGGCACAGATACGCAGTATTTT.